These 8 T cell receptor beta chains share one sample of origin, sequenced in a study of molecular identifiers for immune sequencing clone quantification. TCRdb ran MiXCR on the PCR reads and lists one entry per CDR3 protein. Of 88,000 or so distinct CDR3 sequences in the sample, around 20% were seen once. The sequenced sample was naive CD8+ T cells from blood, with Jurkat cell RNA spiked in. Regarding subset: FACS-sorted CD8+CD4-CCR7+CD45RA+ naive T cells. These receptor sequences come from a human donor in good health. Some libraries in this study had Jurkat cell RNA spiked in.

This clonotype was detected many times. V and J are TRBV28 and TRBJ2-7; D is ambiguous. Germline assignment: CDR1 MDHEN and CDR2 SYDVKM. Trimming removed 6 bases from V and 7 bases from J, with 19 bases in between. There are 14 residues in the CDR3. The CDR3 DNA reads TGTGCCAGCAGCGTCAGGACGGGCCGCTTAGAGCAGTACTTC. Protein sequence: CASSVRTGRLEQYF.

This clonotype has ten or more counts. V usage is TRBV7-2 and J usage is TRBJ2-3; D gene unclear. The CDR3 is 15 amino acids. V was trimmed by 1 base and J by 2 bases, leaving 10 bases between them. Looked up from germline, CDR1 is SGHTA and CDR2 is FQGNSA. The CDR3 loop reads CASSLGASYTDTQYF. CDR3 coding DNA: TGTGCCAGCAGCTTAGGAGCCAGTTACACAGATACGCAGTATTTT.

The chain carries TRBV19 and TRBJ2-2; D is unresolved. V lost 3 bases and J lost 5, with 10 bases in between. Per germline, CDR1 LNHDA and CDR2 SQIVND (reference sequence). This CDR3 has 14 amino acids. The DNA for the CDR3 is TGTGCCAGTAGTATGATTGGCGGAACCGGGGAGCTGTTTTTT. Translated: CASSMIGGTGELFF.

As to this clonotype: Without the conserved terminal phenylalanine or tryptophan, this CDR3 likely stems from a read error. V is TRBV2 and J is TRBJ2-3; D is uncertain. This CDR3 contains 14 residues. CDR1 is SNHLY and CDR2 is FYNNEI in the germline V gene. Between the trimmed V and J ends, which lost 7 bases and 3 bases, there was a span of 14 bases. In DNA, the CDR3 is TGTGCCAGCACCAGGCCAGGTGAAACAGATACGCAGTATATT. This encodes CASTRPGETDTQYI.

This clonotype was seen repeatedly, ten times or more. The chain is built from TRBV4-1 and TRBJ2-7; D is perhaps TRBD1 (7 bases). The CDR3 extends over 16 amino acids. CDR1 is MGHRA, CDR2 YSYEKL, per germline. Trimming took off 1 base at V and 4 bases at J, with 17 bases between the two ends. Written as DNA, the CDR3 is TGCGCCAGCAGCCAAGTTGGAGGGACAGATTTATACGAGCAGTACTTC. This sequence encodes CASSQVGGTDLYEQYF.

To note about this clonotype: A much larger clone is a single base away; this may be a read error. The rearrangement links TRBV4-1 to TRBJ2-3; a weak D match, TRBD1 (5 bases). The germline V gene encodes CDR1 MGHRA and CDR2 YSYEKL. The CDR3 is made up of 14 amino acids. CDR3 amino acids: CASRPDAGTGTQYF. The CDR3 DNA follows: TGCGCCAGCAGACCGGACGCCGGCACAGGTACGCAGTATTTT.

This clonotype has just one count. The J gene is TRBJ2-1, the V gene TRBV12-3 or TRBV12-4, with D maybe TRBD1 (5 bases). The CDR3 totals 16 residues. V shed 6 bases and J shed 1 base, with 16 bases lying between them. This CDR3 is CASSDEGAASYNEQFF. CDR3 nucleotide sequence: TGTGCCAGCAGCGATGAAGGGGCCGCGTCCTACAATGAGCAGTTCTTC.

About this clonotype: A much larger clonotype is one base distant, so this may be a read error. The V gene is TRBV9, the J gene TRBJ1-3; D is perhaps TRBD1 (6 bases). Germline-derived CDR1 and CDR2 are SGDLS and YYNGEE. The CDR3 length is 16 residues. The CDR3 nucleotides are TGTGCCAGCAGCGTAGGCTGGACAGACTCTGGAAACACCGTATATTTT. It is translated as CASSVGWTDSGNTVYF.